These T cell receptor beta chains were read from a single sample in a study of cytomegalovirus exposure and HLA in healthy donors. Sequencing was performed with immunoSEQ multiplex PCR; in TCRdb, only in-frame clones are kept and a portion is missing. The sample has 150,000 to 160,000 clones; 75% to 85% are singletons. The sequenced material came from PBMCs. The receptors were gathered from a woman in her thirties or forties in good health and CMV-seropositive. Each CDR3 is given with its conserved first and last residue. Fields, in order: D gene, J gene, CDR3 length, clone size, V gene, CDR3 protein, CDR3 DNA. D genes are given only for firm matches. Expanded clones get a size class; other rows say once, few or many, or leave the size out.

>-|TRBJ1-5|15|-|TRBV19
CASSADSYSNQPQHF
TGTGCCAGTAGTGCGGACAGTTATAGCAATCAGCCCCAGCATTTT
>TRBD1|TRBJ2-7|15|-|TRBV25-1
CASRRTGQGDYEQYF
TGTGCCAGCAGGCGGACGGGACAGGGGGATTACGAGCAGTACTTC
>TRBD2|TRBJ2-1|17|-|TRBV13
CASSPGTSRRLDNEQFF
TGTGCCAGCAGCCCCGGGACTAGCAGACGCCTGGACAATGAGCAGTTCTTC
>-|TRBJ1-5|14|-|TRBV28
CASSRQVPNQPQHF
TGTGCCAGCAGTAGACAGGTACCCAATCAGCCCCAGCATTTT
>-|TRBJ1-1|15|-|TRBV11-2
CASSLVAGASGEAFF
TGTGCCAGCAGCTTAGTTGCAGGGGCGAGCGGTGAAGCTTTCTTT
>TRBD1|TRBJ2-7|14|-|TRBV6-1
CASSETGQALEQYF
TGTGCCAGCAGTGAAACGGGACAGGCCCTCGAGCAGTACTTC
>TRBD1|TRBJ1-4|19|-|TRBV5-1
CASSLDPPGTGSANEKLFF
TGCGCCAGCAGCTTGGACCCCCCGGGGACAGGGTCAGCTAATGAAAAACTGTTTTTT
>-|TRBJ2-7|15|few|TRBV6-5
CASSAGITSSYEQYF
TGTGCCAGCAGCGCAGGGATTACGAGCTCCTACGAGCAGTACTTC
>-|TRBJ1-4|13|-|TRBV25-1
CASSTAGEEKLFF
TGTGCCAGCTCCACGGCAGGGGAGGAAAAACTGTTTTTT
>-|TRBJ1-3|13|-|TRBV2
CARRSSSGNTIYF
TGTGCCCGCAGGAGTAGCTCGGGAAACACCATATATTTT
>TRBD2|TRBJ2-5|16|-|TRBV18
CASSPPGLASGETQYF
TGTGCCAGCTCACCCCCAGGACTAGCGTCGGGGGAGACCCAGTACTTC
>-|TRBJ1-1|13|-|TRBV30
CAWSPLSSSEAFF
TGTGCCTGGAGCCCCCTTTCGAGTTCGGAAGCTTTCTTT
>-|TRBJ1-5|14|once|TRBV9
CASSVDGGAKPQHF
TGTGCCAGCAGCGTAGACGGGGGTGCCAAGCCCCAGCATTTT
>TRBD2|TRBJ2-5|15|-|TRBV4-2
CASSRTSGSQETQYF
TGTGCCAGCAGCCGAACTAGCGGAAGCCAAGAGACCCAGTACTTC
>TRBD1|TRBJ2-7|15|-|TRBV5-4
CASSLGWTGSYEQYF
TGTGCCAGCAGCTTGGGTTGGACAGGGTCCTACGAGCAGTACTTC
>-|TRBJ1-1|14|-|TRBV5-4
CASSLDRLNTEAFF
TGTGCCAGCAGCTTGGACAGATTGAACACTGAAGCCTTCTTT
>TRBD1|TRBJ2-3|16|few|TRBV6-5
CASSYSQGTGSDTQYF
TGTGCCAGCAGTTACTCACAGGGGACAGGATCAGATACGCAGTATTTT
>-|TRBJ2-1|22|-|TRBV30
CAWSVPHHPWEALRVNYNEQFF
TGTGCCTGGAGTGTACCTCACCACCCGTGGGAGGCCCTACGTGTGAATTACAATGAGCAGTTCTTC
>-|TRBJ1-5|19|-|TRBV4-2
CASSDKVAGPEYSNQPQHF
TGTGCCAGCAGCGACAAGGTGGCAGGCCCAGAATATAGCAATCAGCCCCAGCATTTT
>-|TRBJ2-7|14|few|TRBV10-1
CASSEGGRPYEQYF
TGCGCCAGCAGTGAGGGCGGCAGACCGTACGAGCAGTACTTC
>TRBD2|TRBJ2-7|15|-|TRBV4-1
CASSQDWGTTYEQYF
TGCGCCAGCAGCCAAGATTGGGGGACTACCTACGAGCAGTACTTC
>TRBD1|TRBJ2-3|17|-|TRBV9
CASSPGQGALSTDTQYF
TGTGCCAGCAGCCCCGGACAGGGGGCACTAAGCACAGATACGCAGTATTTT